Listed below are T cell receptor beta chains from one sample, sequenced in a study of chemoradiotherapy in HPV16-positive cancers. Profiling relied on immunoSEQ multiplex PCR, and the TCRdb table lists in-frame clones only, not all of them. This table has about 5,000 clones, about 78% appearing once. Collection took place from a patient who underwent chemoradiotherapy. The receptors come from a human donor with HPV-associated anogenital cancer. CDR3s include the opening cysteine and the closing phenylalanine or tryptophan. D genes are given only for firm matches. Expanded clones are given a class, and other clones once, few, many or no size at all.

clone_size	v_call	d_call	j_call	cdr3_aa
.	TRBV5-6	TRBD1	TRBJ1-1	CASSYDRARVTEAFF
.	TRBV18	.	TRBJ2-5	CASSPPSHGETQYF
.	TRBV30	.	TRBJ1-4	CAWSVAWGAEKLFF
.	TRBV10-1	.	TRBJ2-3	CASSPSTDTQYF
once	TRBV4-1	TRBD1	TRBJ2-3	CASSHGQDTDTQYF
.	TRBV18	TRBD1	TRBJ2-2	CASSPSGTVPTGELFF
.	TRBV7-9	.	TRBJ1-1	CASSTSGVGTEAFF
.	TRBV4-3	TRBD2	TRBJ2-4	CASSQDRASGGNIQYF
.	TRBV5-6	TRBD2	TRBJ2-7	CASSLFSGMGVEQYF
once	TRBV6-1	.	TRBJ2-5	CASSEGWLGGETQYF
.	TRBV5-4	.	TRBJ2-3	CASSADPRGSTDTQYF
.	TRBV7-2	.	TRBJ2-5	CASSLVGYTQYF
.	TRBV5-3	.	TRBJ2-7	CARSLRGSQTYEQYF
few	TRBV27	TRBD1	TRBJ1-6	CASSPWTGSVRSPLHF
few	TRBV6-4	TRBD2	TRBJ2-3	CASSESSGSTDTQYF
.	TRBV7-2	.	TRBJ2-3	CASSPQGGGTNTQYF
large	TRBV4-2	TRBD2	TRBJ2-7	CASSQDTSGSYEQYF
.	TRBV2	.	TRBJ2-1	CASTQGGGEQFF
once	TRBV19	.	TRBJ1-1	CASTTRTGRMNTEAFF
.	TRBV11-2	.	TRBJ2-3	CASSLVSGEGHF
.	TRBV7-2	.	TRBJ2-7	CASSADAPYEQYF
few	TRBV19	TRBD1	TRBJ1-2	CASRTGLNYGYTF
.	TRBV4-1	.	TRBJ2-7	CASSQKLPGEQYF